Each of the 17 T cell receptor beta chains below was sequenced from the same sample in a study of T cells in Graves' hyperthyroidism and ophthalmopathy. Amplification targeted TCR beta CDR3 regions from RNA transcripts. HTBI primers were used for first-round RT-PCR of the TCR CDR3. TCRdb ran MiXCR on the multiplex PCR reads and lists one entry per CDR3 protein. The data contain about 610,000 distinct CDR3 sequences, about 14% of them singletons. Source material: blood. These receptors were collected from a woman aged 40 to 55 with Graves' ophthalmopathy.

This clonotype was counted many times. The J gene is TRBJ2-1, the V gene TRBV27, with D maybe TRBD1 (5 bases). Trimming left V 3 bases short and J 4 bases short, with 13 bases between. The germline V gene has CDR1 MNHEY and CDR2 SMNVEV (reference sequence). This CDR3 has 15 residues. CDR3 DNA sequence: TGTGCCAGCAGTTTTTGGCAGGGTCCTTACAATGAGCAGTTCTTC. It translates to CASSFWQGPYNEQFF.

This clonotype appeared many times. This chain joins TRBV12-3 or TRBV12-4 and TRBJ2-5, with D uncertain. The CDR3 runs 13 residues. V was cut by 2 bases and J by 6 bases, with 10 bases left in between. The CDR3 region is CASSLPPGQTQYF. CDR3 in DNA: TGTGCCAGCAGTTTACCCCCGGGTCAGACCCAGTACTTC.

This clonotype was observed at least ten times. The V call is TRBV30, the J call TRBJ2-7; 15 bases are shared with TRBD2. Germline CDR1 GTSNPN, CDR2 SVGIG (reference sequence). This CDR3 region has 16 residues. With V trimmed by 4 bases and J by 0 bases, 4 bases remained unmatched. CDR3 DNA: TGTGCCTGGACAGGGACTAGCGGGAGGAGCTCCTACGAGCAGTACTTC. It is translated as CAWTGTSGRSSYEQYF.

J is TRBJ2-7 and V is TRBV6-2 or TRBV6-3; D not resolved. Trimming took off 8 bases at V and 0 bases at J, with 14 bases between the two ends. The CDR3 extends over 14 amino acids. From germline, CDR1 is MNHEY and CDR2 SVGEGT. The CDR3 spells CASHPIDNSYEQYF. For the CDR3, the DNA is TGTGCCAGCCACCCTATAGACAACTCCTACGAGCAGTACTTC.

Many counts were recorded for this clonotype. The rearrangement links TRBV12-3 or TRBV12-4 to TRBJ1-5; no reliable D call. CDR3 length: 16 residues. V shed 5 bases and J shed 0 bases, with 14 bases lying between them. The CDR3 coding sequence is TGTGCCAGCAGTGGGGAGGCATCCGTTAGCAATCAGCCCCAGCATTTT. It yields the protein CASSGEASVSNQPQHF.

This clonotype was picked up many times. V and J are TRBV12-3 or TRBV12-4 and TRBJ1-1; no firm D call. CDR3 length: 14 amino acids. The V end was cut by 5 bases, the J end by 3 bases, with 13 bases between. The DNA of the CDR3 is TGTGCCAGCAGTCCAAGTGGGTTGTACACTGAAGCTTTCTTT. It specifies CASSPSGLYTEAFF.

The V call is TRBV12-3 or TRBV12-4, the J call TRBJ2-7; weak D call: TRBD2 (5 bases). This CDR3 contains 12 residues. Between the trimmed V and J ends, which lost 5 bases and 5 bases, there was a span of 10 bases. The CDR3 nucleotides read TGTGCCAGCAGTAGCGGCCTCCACGAGCAGTACTTC. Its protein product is CASSSGLHEQYF.

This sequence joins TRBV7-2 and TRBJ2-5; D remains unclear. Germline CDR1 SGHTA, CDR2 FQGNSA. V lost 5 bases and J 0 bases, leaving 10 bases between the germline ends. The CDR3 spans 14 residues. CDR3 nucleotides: TGTGCCAGCAGCCCTCGACTTAACCAAGAGACCCAGTACTTC. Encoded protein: CASSPRLNQETQYF. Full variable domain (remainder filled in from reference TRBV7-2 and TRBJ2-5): GAGVSQSPSNKVTEKGKDVELRCDPISGHTALYWYRQSLGQGLEFLIYFQGNSAPDKSGLPSDRFSAERTGGSVSTLTIQRTQQEDSAVYLCASSPRLNQETQYFGPGTRLLVL.

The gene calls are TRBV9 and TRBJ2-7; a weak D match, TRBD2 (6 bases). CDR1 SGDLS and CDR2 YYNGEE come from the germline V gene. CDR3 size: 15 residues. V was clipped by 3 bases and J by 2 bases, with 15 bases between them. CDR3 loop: CASSDAAGPTYEQYF. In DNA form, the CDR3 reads TGTGCCAGCAGCGACGCGGCGGGGCCAACCTACGAGCAGTACTTC.

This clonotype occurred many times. CDR3 bases: TGTGCCAGTAACGAACAGATCCTAAGCAATCAGCCCCAGCATTTT. This gives the protein CASNEQILSNQPQHF. This chain uses TRBV19 with TRBJ1-5; D is unclear. Trimming stripped 7 bases from V and 1 base from J, with 14 bases between. There are 15 residues in the CDR3. Per germline, CDR1 LNHDA and CDR2 SQIVND (reference sequence).

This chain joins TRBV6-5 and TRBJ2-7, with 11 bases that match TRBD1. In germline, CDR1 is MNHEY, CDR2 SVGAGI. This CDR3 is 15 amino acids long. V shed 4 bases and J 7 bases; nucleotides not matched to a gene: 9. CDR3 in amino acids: CASSFLGTGGEEQYF. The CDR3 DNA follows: TGTGCCAGCAGTTTCCTAGGGACAGGGGGGGAGGAGCAGTACTTC.

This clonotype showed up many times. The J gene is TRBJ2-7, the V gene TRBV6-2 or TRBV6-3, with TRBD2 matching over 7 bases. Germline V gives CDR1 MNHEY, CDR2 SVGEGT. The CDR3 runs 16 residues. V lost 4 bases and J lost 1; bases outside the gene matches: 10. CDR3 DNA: TGTGCCAGCAGTTCGGGAGGAGCGTCAGGTTCCTACGAGCAGTACTTC. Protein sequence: CASSSGGASGSYEQYF.

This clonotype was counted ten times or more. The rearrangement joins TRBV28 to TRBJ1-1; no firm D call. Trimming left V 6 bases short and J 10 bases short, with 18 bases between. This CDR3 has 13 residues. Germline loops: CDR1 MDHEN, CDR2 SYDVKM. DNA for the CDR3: TGTGCCAGCAGGCCGGGCCTCCTTGAGATAGCTTTCTTT. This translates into CASRPGLLEIAFF.

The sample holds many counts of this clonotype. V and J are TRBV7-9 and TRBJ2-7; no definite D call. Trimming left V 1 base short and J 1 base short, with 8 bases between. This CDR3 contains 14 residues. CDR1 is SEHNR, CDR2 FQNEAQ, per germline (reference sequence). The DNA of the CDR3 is TGTGCCAGCAGCTTAGACCACCAGTCCTACGAGCAGTACTTC. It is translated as CASSLDHQSYEQYF.

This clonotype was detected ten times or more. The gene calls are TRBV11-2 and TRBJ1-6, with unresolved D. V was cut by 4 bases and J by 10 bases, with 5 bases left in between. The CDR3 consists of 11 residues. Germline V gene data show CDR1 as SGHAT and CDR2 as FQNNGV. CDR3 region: CASSSGSPLHF. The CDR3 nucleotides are TGTGCCAGCAGCTCAGGATCACCCCTCCACTTT.

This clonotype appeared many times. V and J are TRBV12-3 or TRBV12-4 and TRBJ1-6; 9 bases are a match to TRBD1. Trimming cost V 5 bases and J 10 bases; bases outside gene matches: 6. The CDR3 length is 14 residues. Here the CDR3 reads CASSRTGESSPLHF. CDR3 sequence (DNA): TGTGCCAGCAGTCGGACAGGGGAAAGCTCACCCCTCCACTTT.

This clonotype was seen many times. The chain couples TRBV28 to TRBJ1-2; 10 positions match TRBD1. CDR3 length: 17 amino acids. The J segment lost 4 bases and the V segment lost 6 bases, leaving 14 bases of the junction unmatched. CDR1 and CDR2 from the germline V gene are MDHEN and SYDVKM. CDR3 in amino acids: CASSFEISRDRGYGYTF. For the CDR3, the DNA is TGTGCCAGCAGCTTCGAAATAAGTCGGGACAGGGGCTATGGCTACACCTTC.